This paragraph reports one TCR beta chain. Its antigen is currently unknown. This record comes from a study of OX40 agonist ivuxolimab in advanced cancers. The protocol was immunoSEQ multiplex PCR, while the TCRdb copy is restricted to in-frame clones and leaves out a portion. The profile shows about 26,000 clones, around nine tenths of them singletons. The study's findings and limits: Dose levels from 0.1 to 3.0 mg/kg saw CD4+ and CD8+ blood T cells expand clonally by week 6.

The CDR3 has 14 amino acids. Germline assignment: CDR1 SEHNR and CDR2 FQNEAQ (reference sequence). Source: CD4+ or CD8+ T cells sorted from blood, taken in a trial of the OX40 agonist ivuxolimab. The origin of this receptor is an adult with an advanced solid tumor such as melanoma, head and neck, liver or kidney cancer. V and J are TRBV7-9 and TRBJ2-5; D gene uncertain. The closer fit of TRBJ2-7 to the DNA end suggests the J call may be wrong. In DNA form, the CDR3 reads TGTGCCAGCAGCCCCCCCCAGACATGGTACGAGCAGTACTTC. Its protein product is CASSPPQTWYEQYF.